This is a list of T cell receptor beta chains from one sample in a study of T cell responses to AZD1222 COVID-19 vaccine. Data came from immunoSEQ multiplex PCR; TCRdb stores just in-frame clones and leaves some out. Found here are about 54,000 clones, around 80% of them singletons; the top ten hold more than 8.5%. This specimen consisted of peripheral blood, obtained on day 0 of AZD1222 vaccination. These receptors all come from an adult in good health. Each CDR3 is given without its conserved first and last residue. D genes are given only for firm matches.

V	length	D	CDR3
TRBV5-1	14	.	ASSPSGARLQETQY
TRBV7-2	11	.	ASSSQGYTEAF
TRBV21-1	15	.	ASSTYRPGRGGETQY
TRBV4-2	13	.	ASSPGHPSNYGYT
TRBV19	11	.	ASSMVGREKLF
TRBV21-1	14	.	ASSIQTARGNTEAF
TRBV19	10	.	ASSGSWDTQY
TRBV9	11	.	ASSYGKDYGYT
TRBV2	14	TRBD2	ASSEIPTGGRNEQF
TRBV29-1	14	.	SVPNLGTLANYGYT
TRBV6-2/TRBV6-3	16	TRBD1	ASSSARLQGSLNTEAF
TRBV5-1	13	TRBD2	ASSLGTSDAYEQF
TRBV19	14	.	ASSIVAGAGANVLT
TRBV9	11	.	ASSEGQGNTIY
TRBV15	10	.	ATSRDGRANT
TRBV28	13	.	ASRIPGGITIGYT